This TCR beta chain was identified in a study of blood T cell repertoires in COVID-19 (dated by TCRdb to the early 2020s). Background on the whole study: Samples covering the acute and convalescent phases of COVID-19 were provided by collaborators in the United States, Italy and Spain. The prospective study material was composed of cDNA or gDNA derived from T cells, B-cell-depleted T cells, or PBMCs. Deeply sampled blood TCRbeta repertoires from subjects exposed to, actively infected with, or recovered from COVID-19 were included in the dataset. A freely available public database, intended as a resource for researchers studying the immune response to SARS-CoV-2, is where the repertoires were released. Samples came from the ongoing ImmuneRACE study (first 160 participants) plus 1,254 subjects from 6 global collaborators. Sample metadata almost always included a de-identified subject ID, COVID-19 status, age in years and sex. Where HLA class I and class II types were available, the types were taken from metadata supplied by the sample provider, not from assay-based typing. The research as a whole found: The quantity of clinical and demographic metadata differed by source and by participant and was supplied without curation.

TCRbeta CDR3 regions were amplified from genomic DNA using the immunoSEQ Assay, a bias-controlled multiplex PCR. As for the original processing: Nucleated cell counts per sample were estimated from amplification of reference gene primers within the assay. To quantify the absolute abundance of each unique TCRbeta CDR3 rearrangement, sequence reads were collapsed and filtered. For each sample, productive Simpson clonality was calculated as the square root of Simpson's diversity index over productive rearrangements. TCRdb re-hosts the immuneACCESS table, in-frame sequences only. Its copies lack some clones; in the studies checked, an unresolved V gene accounts for under half of them, and the cause for the rest is not known. The V and J calls and clone size were taken over from that table, and D and trimming were inferred from the DNA. The sample yields approximately 120,000 clones; 60% to 85% were counted once. The ten top clones hold around 4% of the sample.

Remarks on this clone: Which antigen it targets is not known. No clone much larger than this one lies a single base away; base qualities are absent.

Each collaborating institution followed its own protocols to collect whole blood in K2EDTA tubes. For TCRbeta analysis, collaborators shipped samples in one of three forms: frozen whole blood, isolated PBMCs, or DNA extracted from either of those sample types. The V end gives up 6 bases and the J end 5 bases, leaving 9 bases in the junction not matched to a gene. CDR3 length: 15 amino acids, cysteine to phenylalanine. Left in the record is the CDR3 DNA by itself, 45 bases read in frame from the first base. CDR1 and CDR2 were assigned from the germline V gene (reference sequence) as LNHDA and SQIVND.

Rearrangement joined TRBV19 to TRBJ2-1; 8 middle bases align to TRBD2. Sequencing was performed on peripheral blood. This sequence originates from a human donor in a cohort sampled during active or convalescent COVID-19. This receptor has the CDR3 CASRRTSGDNNEQFF. The nucleotide sequence reads TGTGCCAGTAGAAGAACTAGCGGAGATAACAATGAGCAGTTCTTC.